Listed below are T cell receptor beta chains from one sample, sequenced in a study of shared clonotypes between healthy human individuals. Assay: immunoSEQ multiplex PCR; the TCRdb copy retains only in-frame clones and omits some. The sample holds roughly 770,000 clones; around 96% are singletons and the top ten take about 0.25%. The specimen sequenced was naive CD8+ T cells sorted from blood. The receptors here all came from a man aged 30-40 years in good health. Each CDR3 is given with its conserved first and last residue.

j_gene	v_gene	len	CDR3aa
TRBJ2-1	TRBV23-1	15	CASSQLGFSYNEQFF
TRBJ2-1	TRBV29-1	17	CSVEGLAGAPSYNEQFF
TRBJ2-1	TRBV30	13	CAWSVGAGNEQFF
TRBJ2-5	TRBV7-9	16	CASSPDRIGGQETQYF
TRBJ2-5	TRBV11-2	10	CASSAETQYF
TRBJ2-7	TRBV5-5	15	CASSDTRDPFNEQYF
TRBJ2-7	TRBV5-4	14	CASSQRGNSYEQYF
TRBJ1-5	TRBV5-1	16	CASSLDYRNSNQPQHF
TRBJ2-1	TRBV5-5	16	CASSLRTQSSYNEQFF
TRBJ1-2	TRBV4-1	15	CASSQGTAGSYGYTF
TRBJ2-7	TRBV11-2	15	CASRPLGGFGFEQYF
TRBJ2-5	TRBV5-1	16	CASSLEPWDSQETQYF
TRBJ1-5	TRBV5-1	15	CASSPGGYSNQPQHF
TRBJ2-5	TRBV29-1	14	CSVEGLAGIETQYF
TRBJ2-7	TRBV21-1	12	CASCPGFHEQYF
TRBJ2-7	TRBV7-6	16	CASSLNPWAGGDEQYF
TRBJ2-2	TRBV27	13	CASSLGPTGELFF
TRBJ2-1	TRBV6-1	15	CASREQGGPLNEQFF
TRBJ2-7	TRBV30	13	CAWSFGGSYEQYF